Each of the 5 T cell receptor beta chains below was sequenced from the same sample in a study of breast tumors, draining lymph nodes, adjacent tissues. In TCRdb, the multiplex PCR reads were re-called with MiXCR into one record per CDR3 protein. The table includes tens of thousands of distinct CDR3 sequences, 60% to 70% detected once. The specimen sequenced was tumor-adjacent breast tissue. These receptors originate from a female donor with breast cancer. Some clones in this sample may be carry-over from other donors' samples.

The CDR3 protein is CASTRGRSGDEQYF. The CDR3 DNA is TGTGCCAGTACGAGGGGTCGTTCCGGGGACGAGCAGTACTTC. The J gene is TRBJ2-7, the V gene TRBV19; D is perhaps TRBD1 or TRBD2 (5 bases each). This CDR3 has 14 amino acids. V lost 7 bases and J 5 bases, leaving 18 bases between the germline ends. Per germline, CDR1 LNHDA and CDR2 SQIVND (reference sequence).

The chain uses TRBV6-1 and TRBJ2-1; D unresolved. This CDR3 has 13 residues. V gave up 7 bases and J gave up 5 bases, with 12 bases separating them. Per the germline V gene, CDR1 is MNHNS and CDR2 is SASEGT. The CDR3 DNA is TGTGCCAGCACCGAACGGAAAAACAATGAGCAGTTCTTC. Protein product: CASTERKNNEQFF.

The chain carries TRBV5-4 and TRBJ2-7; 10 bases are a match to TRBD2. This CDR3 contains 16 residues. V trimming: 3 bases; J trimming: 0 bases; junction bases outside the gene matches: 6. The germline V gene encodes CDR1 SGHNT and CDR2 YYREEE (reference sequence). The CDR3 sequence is CASSSGLAEGSYEQYF. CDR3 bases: TGTGCCAGCAGCTCTGGACTAGCGGAAGGCTCCTACGAGCAGTACTTC.

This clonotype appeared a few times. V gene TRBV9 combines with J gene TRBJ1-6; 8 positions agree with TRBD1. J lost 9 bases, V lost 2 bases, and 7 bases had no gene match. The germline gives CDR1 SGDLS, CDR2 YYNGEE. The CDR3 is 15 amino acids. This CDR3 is CASSVLDRVGSPLHF. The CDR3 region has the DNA TGTGCCAGCAGCGTTTTGGACAGGGTGGGTTCACCCCTCCACTTT.

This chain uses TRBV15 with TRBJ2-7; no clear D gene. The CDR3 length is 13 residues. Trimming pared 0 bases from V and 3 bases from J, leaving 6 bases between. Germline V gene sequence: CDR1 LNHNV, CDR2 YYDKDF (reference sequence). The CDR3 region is CATSRDFSYEQYF. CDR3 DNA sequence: TGTGCCACCAGCAGAGATTTTAGCTACGAGCAGTACTTC.